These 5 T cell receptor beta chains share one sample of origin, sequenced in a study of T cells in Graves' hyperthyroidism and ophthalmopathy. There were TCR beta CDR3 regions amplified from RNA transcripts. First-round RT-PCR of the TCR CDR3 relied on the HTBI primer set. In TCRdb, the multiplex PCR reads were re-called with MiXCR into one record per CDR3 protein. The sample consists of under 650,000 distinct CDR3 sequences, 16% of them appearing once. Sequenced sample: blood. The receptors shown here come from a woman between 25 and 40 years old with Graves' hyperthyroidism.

CDR3 coding DNA: TGTGCCAGCGAACGGGACTCTTCCTACAATGAGCAGTTCTTC. As protein: CASERDSSYNEQFF. J is TRBJ2-1 and V is TRBV6-1, with D maybe TRBD2 (6 bases). The CDR3 has 14 amino acids. Germline V gene lookup returns CDR1 MNHNS and CDR2 SASEGT. V lost 8 bases, J lost 1 base, and 12 bases lay in between.

CDR3 nucleotide sequence: TGTGCCAGCAGTACCTCGAACAGGGGGAATAATTCACCCCTCCACTTT. It codes for CASSTSNRGNNSPLHF. V usage is TRBV28 and J usage is TRBJ1-6; 8 bases are shared with TRBD1. In germline, CDR1 is MDHEN, CDR2 SYDVKM. The CDR3 spans 16 residues. Germline trimming cut 5 bases from V and 5 bases from J; bases unmatched to any gene: 8.

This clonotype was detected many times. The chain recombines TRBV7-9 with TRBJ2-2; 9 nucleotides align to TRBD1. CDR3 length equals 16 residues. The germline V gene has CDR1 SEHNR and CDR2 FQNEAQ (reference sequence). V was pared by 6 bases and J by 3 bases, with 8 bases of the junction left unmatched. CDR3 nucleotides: TGTGCCAGCAGTCAAAATTGGGACAGGGACACCGGGGAGCTGTTTTTT. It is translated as CASSQNWDRDTGELFF.

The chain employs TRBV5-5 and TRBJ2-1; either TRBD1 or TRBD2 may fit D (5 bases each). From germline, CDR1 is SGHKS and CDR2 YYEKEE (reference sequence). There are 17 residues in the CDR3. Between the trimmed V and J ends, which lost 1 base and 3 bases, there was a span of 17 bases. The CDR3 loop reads CASSLSLIRDVYNEQFF. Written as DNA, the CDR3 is TGTGCCAGCAGCTTGTCCCTCATCCGGGACGTCTACAATGAGCAGTTCTTC.

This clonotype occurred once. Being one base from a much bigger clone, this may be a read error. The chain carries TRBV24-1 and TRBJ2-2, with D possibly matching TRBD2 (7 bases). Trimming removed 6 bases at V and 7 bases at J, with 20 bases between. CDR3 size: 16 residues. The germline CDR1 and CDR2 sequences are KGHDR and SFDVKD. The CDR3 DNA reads TGTGCCACCAGTTGGGGCGAGGGGGGGAGGCGCGGGGAGCTGTTTTTT. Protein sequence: CATSWGEGGRRGELFF.